This T cell receptor (beta chain) comes out of a study of T-cell reconstitution after alpha-beta-depleted transplantation in children. On this clonotype: Its antigen is unidentified.

Unique molecular identifiers were used to barcode this TCRbeta library. TCRdb fed the PCR reads into MiXCR, producing one record per CDR3 protein. The sample records 610,000 or so distinct CDR3 sequences, roughly a quarter being singletons. Trimming pared 0 bases from V and 7 bases from J, leaving 7 bases between. This CDR3 has 13 residues. Germline values: CDR1 SGHRS, CDR2 YFSETQ. Study-level results: Where alpha-beta T cells came from about two months after transplant was reportedly several hundred expanded graft clones.

The chain combines TRBV5-1 with TRBJ2-2; D gene ambiguous. This TCR was sampled from a boy in the first two years of life with Wiskott-Aldrich syndrome, due to receive a stem cell transplant. The material was PBMCs, obtained before TCRalphabeta/CD19-depleted stem cell transplant. CDR3 nucleotide sequence: TGCGCCAGCAGCTTGGCCGGTGGCGGGGAGCTGTTTTTT. Protein: CASSLAGGGELFF.